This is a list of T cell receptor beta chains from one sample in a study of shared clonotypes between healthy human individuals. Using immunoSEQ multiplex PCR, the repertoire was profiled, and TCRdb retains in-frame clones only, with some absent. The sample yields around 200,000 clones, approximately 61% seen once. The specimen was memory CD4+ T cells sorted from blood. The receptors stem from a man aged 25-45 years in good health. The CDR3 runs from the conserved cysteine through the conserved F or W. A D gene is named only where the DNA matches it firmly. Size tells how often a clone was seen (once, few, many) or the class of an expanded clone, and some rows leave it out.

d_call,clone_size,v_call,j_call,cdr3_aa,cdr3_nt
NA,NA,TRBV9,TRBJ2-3,CASSVDSGDTQYF,TGTGCCAGCAGCGTAGATAGTGGGGATACGCAGTATTTT
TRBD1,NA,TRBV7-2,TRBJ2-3,CASRTGGRNTQYF,TGTGCCAGCAGGACAGGGGGCCGGAATACGCAGTATTTT
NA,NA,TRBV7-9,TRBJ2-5,CASSFGIVQETQYF,TGTGCCAGCAGCTTCGGTATAGTCCAAGAGACCCAGTACTTC
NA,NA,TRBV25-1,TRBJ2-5,CASSEYAGLGETQYF,TGTGCCAGCAGTGAATACGCCGGGCTGGGAGAGACCCAGTACTTC
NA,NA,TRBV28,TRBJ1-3,CASSFSSSGNTIYF,TGTGCCAGCAGTTTTTCCAGCTCTGGAAACACCATATATTTT
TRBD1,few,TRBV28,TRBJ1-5,CASRSRDRTLLRPQHF,TGTGCCAGCAGATCCCGGGACAGGACCTTACTTAGGCCCCAGCATTTT
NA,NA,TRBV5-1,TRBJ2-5,CASSFSATETQYF,TGCGCCAGCAGCTTTAGTGCTACGGAGACCCAGTACTTC
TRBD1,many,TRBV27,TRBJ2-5,CASAGQGARRARETQYF,TGTGCCAGCGCTGGACAGGGGGCGAGGCGGGCACGGGAGACCCAGTACTTC
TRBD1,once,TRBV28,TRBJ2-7,CASSGQGYEQYF,TGTGCCAGCAGTGGACAGGGATACGAGCAGTACTTC
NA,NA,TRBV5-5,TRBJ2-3,CASSFPHGEDTDTQYF,TGTGCCAGCAGCTTCCCTCACGGAGAGGACACAGATACGCAGTATTTT
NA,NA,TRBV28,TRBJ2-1,CASSLDTYNEQFF,TGTGCCAGCAGTCTAGACACCTACAATGAGCAGTTCTTC
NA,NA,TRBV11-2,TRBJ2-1,CASSLRPGDPSTFF,TGTGCCAGCAGCTTACGGCCGGGGGACCCCTCCACGTTCTTC
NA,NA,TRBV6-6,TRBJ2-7,CASSYSGGSYEQYF,TGTGCCAGCAGTTACTCCGGTGGCTCCTACGAGCAGTACTTC
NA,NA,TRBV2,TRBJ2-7,CASSQTALDEQYF,TGTGCCAGCAGTCAAACAGCTTTAGACGAGCAGTACTTC
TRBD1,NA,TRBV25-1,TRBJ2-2,CASSTDRDAGELFF,TGTGCCAGCAGTACCGACAGGGACGCCGGGGAGCTGTTTTTT
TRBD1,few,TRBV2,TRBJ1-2,CASSDDRDASYGYTF,TGTGCCAGCAGTGATGACAGGGACGCCTCCTATGGCTACACCTTC
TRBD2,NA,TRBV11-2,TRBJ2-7,CASSFSSGRLDEQYF,TGTGCCAGCAGCTTTTCTAGCGGGAGGCTCGACGAGCAGTACTTC
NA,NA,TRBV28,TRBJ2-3,CASSSPLARTDTQYF,TGTGCCAGCAGCAGTCCCCTAGCCCGCACAGATACGCAGTATTTT
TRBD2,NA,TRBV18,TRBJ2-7,CASSPTSHEQYF,TGTGCCAGCTCACCGACTAGCCACGAGCAGTACTTC
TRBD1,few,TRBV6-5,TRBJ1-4,CASSPRGYRQGLFF,TGTGCCAGCAGTCCCCGAGGCTATAGACAGGGTCTGTTTTTT
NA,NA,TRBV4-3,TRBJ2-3,CASSQDLYTDTQYF,TGCGCCAGCAGCCAAGACCTCTACACAGATACGCAGTATTTT
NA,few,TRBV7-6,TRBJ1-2,CASSLGPSGSGYTF,TGTGCCAGCAGCTTAGGACCCTCGGGGTCTGGCTACACCTTC
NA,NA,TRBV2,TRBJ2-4,CASKAGWNIQYF,TGTGCCAGCAAAGCAGGGTGGAACATTCAGTACTTC
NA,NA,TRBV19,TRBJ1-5,CASRTTSQPQHF,TGTGCCAGTCGGACAACCAGTCAGCCCCAGCATTTT
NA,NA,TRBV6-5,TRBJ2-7,CASSLLRGPYEQYF,TGTGCCAGCAGCCTTCTCAGGGGCCCCTACGAGCAGTACTTC
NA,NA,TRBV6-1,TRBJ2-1,CASSELGSYNEQFF,TGTGCCAGCAGTGAACTGGGTTCCTACAATGAGCAGTTCTTC
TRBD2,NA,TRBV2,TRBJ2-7,CASSEVAGYEQYF,TGTGCCAGCAGTGAGGTAGCGGGCTACGAGCAGTACTTC
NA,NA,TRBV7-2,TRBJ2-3,CASRGGTADTQYF,TGTGCCAGCCGAGGGGGGACCGCAGATACGCAGTATTTT
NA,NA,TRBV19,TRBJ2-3,CASLPRGTRGTDTQYF,TGTGCCAGTTTACCGAGGGGGACCCGCGGAACAGATACGCAGTATTTT
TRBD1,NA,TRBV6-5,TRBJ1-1,CASSYSDRQGEAFF,TGTGCCAGCAGTTACTCGGACAGACAGGGGGAAGCTTTCTTT
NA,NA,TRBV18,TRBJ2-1,CASSPRQELDNEQFF,TGTGCCAGCTCACCAAGACAGGAACTTGACAATGAGCAGTTCTTC
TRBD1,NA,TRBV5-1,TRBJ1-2,CASSLGTGGTSNYGYTF,TGCGCCAGCAGCTTGGGGACAGGGGGTACTTCTAACTATGGCTACACCTTC
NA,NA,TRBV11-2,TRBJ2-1,CASSPLTTRPSEQFF,TGTGCCAGCAGCCCTCTTACCACCCGGCCTAGCGAGCAGTTCTTC
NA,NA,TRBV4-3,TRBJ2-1,CASSFWAGNEQFF,TGCGCCAGCAGCTTTTGGGCGGGCAATGAGCAGTTCTTC
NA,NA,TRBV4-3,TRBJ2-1,CASSQAGNNEQFF,TGCGCCAGCAGCCAAGCCGGAAACAATGAGCAGTTCTTC
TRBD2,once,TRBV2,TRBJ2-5,CASSEGWGLAGGKETQYF,TGTGCCAGCAGTGAAGGGTGGGGACTAGCGGGAGGAAAAGAGACCCAGTACTTC
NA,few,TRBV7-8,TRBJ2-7,CASSLGRYEQYF,TGTGCCAGCAGCTTAGGCAGGTACGAGCAGTACTTC
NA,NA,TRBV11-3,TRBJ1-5,CASSLTTGNQPQHF,TGTGCCAGCAGCTTGACGACAGGCAATCAGCCCCAGCATTTT
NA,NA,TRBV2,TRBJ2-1,CASSPQGGWEGNEQFF,TGTGCCAGCAGTCCACAGGGAGGGTGGGAAGGCAATGAGCAGTTCTTC
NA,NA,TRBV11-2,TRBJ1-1,CASSLDRGGPEAFF,TGTGCCAGCAGCTTAGATCGGGGGGGCCCTGAAGCTTTCTTT
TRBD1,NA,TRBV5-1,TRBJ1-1,CASSWQGGNTEAFF,TGCGCCAGCAGCTGGCAGGGGGGGAACACTGAAGCTTTCTTT
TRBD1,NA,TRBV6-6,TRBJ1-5,CASSPPGGSNQPQHF,TGTGCCAGCAGTCCCCCAGGGGGCAGCAATCAGCCCCAGCATTTT